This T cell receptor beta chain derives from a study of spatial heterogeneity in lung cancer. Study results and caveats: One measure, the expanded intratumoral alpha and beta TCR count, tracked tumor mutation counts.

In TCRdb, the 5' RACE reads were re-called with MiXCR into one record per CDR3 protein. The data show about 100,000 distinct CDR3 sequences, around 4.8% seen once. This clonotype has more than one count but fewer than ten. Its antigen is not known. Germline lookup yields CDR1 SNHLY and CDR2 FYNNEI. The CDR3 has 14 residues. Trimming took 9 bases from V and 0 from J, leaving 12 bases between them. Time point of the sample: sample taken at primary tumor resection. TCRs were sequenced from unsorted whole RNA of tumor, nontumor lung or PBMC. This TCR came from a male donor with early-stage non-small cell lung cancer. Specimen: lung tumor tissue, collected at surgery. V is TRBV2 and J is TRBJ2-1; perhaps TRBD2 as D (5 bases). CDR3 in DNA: TGTGCCAGTAAAGCGGAGAGCTCCTACAATGAGCAGTTCTTC. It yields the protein CASKAESSYNEQFF.